The subject of this entry is one TCR beta chain. Its antigen is as yet unknown. This record belongs to a study of shared clonotypes between healthy human individuals. The study's findings and limits: Sequencing depth was predicted to influence how clonotypes are shared among donors. Estimated richness values were generally larger in naive subsets than in memory subsets.

The CDR3 extends over 12 amino acids. CDR1 and CDR2 from the germline V gene are PRHDT and FYEKMQ (reference sequence). An approximately 200 ng quantity of DNA, tens of thousands of T cell genomes, went into the sorted-subset replicate PCRs. The table came from immunoSEQ multiplex PCR; TCRdb's copy has only in-frame clones and leaves some out. The sample has millions of clones; over 85% are singletons. The sequencing input was naive CD4+ T cells sorted from blood. Subset of the sample: CD45RA+ positively selected. The sequence came from a man younger than 35 in good health. This chain uses TRBV13 with TRBJ2-5; D uncertain. The J call may be mistaken, given a closer DNA end match to TRBJ2-7. Here the CDR3 DNA reads TGTGCCAGCAGCCACAGAATCTACGAGCAGTACTTC. It translates to CASSHRIYEQYF.